The 14 T cell receptor beta chains below come from one sample, sequenced in a study of T cell responses to AZD1222 COVID-19 vaccine. Generated by immunoSEQ multiplex PCR, the TCRdb table keeps only in-frame clones and is missing some. The sample has around 80,000 clones, about 80% seen once. The material sequenced was peripheral blood, taken 28 days after the second AZD1222 dose. Receptor source: an adult who received the AZD1222 COVID-19 vaccine.

The chain uses TRBV28 and TRBJ1-1, with 8 bases matching TRBD1. The CDR3 is made up of 14 amino acids. V was pared by 5 bases and J by 4 bases, with 6 bases of the junction left unmatched. In germline, CDR1 is MDHEN, CDR2 SYDVKM. The CDR3 bases are TGTGCCAGCAGTCCGGAGACAGGGGTCACTGAAGCTTTCTTT. Its translation is CASSPETGVTEAFF.

V gene TRBV19 combines with J gene TRBJ1-1; 9 bases align to TRBD1. Trimming took 5 bases from V and 5 from J; bases not matched to a gene: 9. Germline-derived CDR1 and CDR2 are LNHDA and SQIVND (reference sequence). This CDR3 region has 15 residues. CDR3 nucleotide sequence: TGTGCCAGTAGTCCGGACAGGGGATCGGGTACTGAAGCTTTCTTT. Residues: CASSPDRGSGTEAFF. The full variable domain, completed using reference TRBV19 and TRBJ1-1, is DGGITQSPKYLFRKEGQNVTLSCEQNLNHDAMYWYRQDPGQGLRLIYYSQIVNDFQKGDIAEGYSVSREKKESFPLTVTSAQKNPTAFYLCASSPDRGSGTEAFFGQGTRLTVV.

This chain joins TRBV14 and TRBJ1-4; maybe TRBD1 (6 bases). Germline V CDR1 and CDR2: SGHDN, FVKESK. CDR3 size: 17 residues. Trimming took off 1 base at V and 7 bases at J, with 19 bases between the two ends. CDR3 bases: TGTGCCAGCAGCCAAGGACAGGCTCCCCGGGGGGGTGAAAAACTGTTTTTT. Translation: CASSQGQAPRGGEKLFF.

The genes are TRBV5-1 and TRBJ2-1; TRBD2 is a possible D gene (6 bases). Looked up from germline, CDR1 is SGHRS and CDR2 is YFSETQ. CDR3 length: 16 amino acids. The germline V and J ends were trimmed by 0 bases and 2 bases, with 12 bases remaining between them. This CDR3 reads CASSLVRDSTYNEQFF. The CDR3 DNA follows: TGCGCCAGCAGCTTGGTCCGGGACTCTACCTACAATGAGCAGTTCTTC. Combining the CDR3 with reference TRBV5-1 and TRBJ2-1 gives the whole variable domain KAGVTQTPRYLIKTRGQQVTLSCSPISGHRSVSWYQQTPGQGLQFLFEYFSETQRNKGNFPGRFSGRQFSNSRSEMNVSTLELGDSALYLCASSLVRDSTYNEQFFGPGTRLTVL.

This chain joins TRBV7-2 and TRBJ2-3; D call uncertain. Germline loops: CDR1 SGHTA, CDR2 FQGNSA. With 5 bases removed from V and 8 bases from J, the gap between germline ends came to 14 bases. The CDR3 totals 13 residues. The CDR3 bases are TGTGCCAGCAGCCTCTCGAGCGAGAGTACGCAGTATTTT. This gives the protein CASSLSSESTQYF. Full variable domain (outside the CDR3, taken from reference TRBV7-2 and TRBJ2-3): GAGVSQSPSNKVTEKGKDVELRCDPISGHTALYWYRQSLGQGLEFLIYFQGNSAPDKSGLPSDRFSAERTGGSVSTLTIQRTQQEDSAVYLCASSLSSESTQYFGPGTRLTVL.

For the CDR3, the DNA is TGTGCCAGCTCACCACCGACGGTCACTGAAGCTTTCTTT. Its translation: CASSPPTVTEAFF. The chain joins TRBV18 to TRBJ1-1, with D unresolved. CDR3 length: 13 amino acids. Per germline, CDR1 KGHSH and CDR2 LQKENI. Trimming left V 0 bases short and J 4 bases short, with 6 bases between.

This chain links TRBV24-1 with TRBJ2-1; weak D call: TRBD2 (7 bases). Trimming pared 5 bases from V and 9 bases from J, leaving 13 bases between. The CDR3 has 13 amino acids. Germline CDR1 and CDR2: KGHDR and SFDVKD. The CDR3, as DNA: TGTGCCACCAGTGCTCACAGGGAGGGTGAGCAGTTCTTC. It encodes CATSAHREGEQFF.

This clone was counted a single time. V is TRBV14 and J is TRBJ2-7; TRBD1 matches at 7 bases. This CDR3 comprises 13 residues. Germline assignment: CDR1 SGHDN and CDR2 FVKESK. V shed 6 bases, J shed 2 bases, and the junction held 4 bases outside the gene matches. The CDR3 loop reads CASRAGTAYEQYF. The CDR3 DNA reads as TGTGCCAGCAGAGCCGGGACAGCCTACGAGCAGTACTTC. Based on the CDR3 plus reference TRBV14 and TRBJ2-7, the full variable domain is EAGVTQFPSHSVIEKGQTVTLRCDPISGHDNLYWYRRVMGKEIKFLLHFVKESKQDESGMPNNRFLAERTGGTYSTLKVQPAELEDSGVYFCASRAGTAYEQYFGPGTRLTVT.

The J gene is TRBJ2-2, the V gene TRBV7-9, with 10 bases lining up with TRBD1. V lost 4 bases to trimming and J lost 7 bases; unmatched junction nucleotides: 6. The germline CDR1 and CDR2 sequences are SEHNR and FQNEAQ (reference sequence). The CDR3 covers 15 residues. The CDR3: CASSSRDRGHGELFF. In DNA, the CDR3 is TGTGCCAGCAGCTCCCGGGACAGGGGTCACGGGGAGCTGTTTTTT.

This chain uses TRBV7-9 with TRBJ1-6, with D maybe TRBD1 (5 bases). V gave up 6 bases and J gave up 8 bases, with 20 bases separating them. CDR3 length: 16 amino acids. CDR1 and CDR2 from the germline V gene are SEHNR and FQNEAQ (reference sequence). In nucleotides, the CDR3 is TGTGCCAGCAGAAAAGCTTCCGGGGCCTACTATTCACCCCTCCACTTT. As protein: CASRKASGAYYSPLHF.

Here the CDR3 DNA reads TGTGCCAGCAGTGAAGACGGGGGCTCCTACAATGAGCAGTTCTTC. Its protein product is CASSEDGGSYNEQFF. The gene calls are TRBV2 and TRBJ2-1; D perhaps matches TRBD2 (6 bases). CDR1 SNHLY and CDR2 FYNNEI come from the germline V gene. V shed 1 base and J shed 0 bases, with 7 bases lying between them. The CDR3 covers 15 residues.

This clone appeared a single time. The gene calls are TRBV28 and TRBJ1-1; TRBD1 is a possible D gene (6 bases). This CDR3 is built from 12 residues. Germline V gives CDR1 MDHEN, CDR2 SYDVKM. Deletions cut 7 bases from V and 5 bases from J, with 11 bases between. CDR3 residues: CASNPQGTEAFF. The CDR3 coding sequence is TGTGCCAGCAACCCCCAGGGGACTGAAGCTTTCTTT.

This chain connects TRBV12-5 to TRBJ1-2, with 7 bases matching TRBD1. Looked up from germline, CDR1 is LGHNT and CDR2 is FRNRAP. CDR3 length: 14 amino acids. CDR3 coding DNA: TGTCCTGAGAGGGTTCGAACAGGGGTGGGTGGCTACACCTTC. Its translation is CPERVRTGVGGYTF.

The J gene is TRBJ1-4, the V gene TRBV7-2; the D gene is possibly TRBD1 (5 bases). V lost 7 bases to trimming and J lost 5 bases, with 14 bases between them. Germline loops: CDR1 SGHTA, CDR2 FQGNSA. The CDR3 is 14 amino acids. The CDR3 region has the DNA TGTGCCAGCACCCCGGGCAGGGTAAATGAAAAACTGTTTTTT. It yields the protein CASTPGRVNEKLFF.